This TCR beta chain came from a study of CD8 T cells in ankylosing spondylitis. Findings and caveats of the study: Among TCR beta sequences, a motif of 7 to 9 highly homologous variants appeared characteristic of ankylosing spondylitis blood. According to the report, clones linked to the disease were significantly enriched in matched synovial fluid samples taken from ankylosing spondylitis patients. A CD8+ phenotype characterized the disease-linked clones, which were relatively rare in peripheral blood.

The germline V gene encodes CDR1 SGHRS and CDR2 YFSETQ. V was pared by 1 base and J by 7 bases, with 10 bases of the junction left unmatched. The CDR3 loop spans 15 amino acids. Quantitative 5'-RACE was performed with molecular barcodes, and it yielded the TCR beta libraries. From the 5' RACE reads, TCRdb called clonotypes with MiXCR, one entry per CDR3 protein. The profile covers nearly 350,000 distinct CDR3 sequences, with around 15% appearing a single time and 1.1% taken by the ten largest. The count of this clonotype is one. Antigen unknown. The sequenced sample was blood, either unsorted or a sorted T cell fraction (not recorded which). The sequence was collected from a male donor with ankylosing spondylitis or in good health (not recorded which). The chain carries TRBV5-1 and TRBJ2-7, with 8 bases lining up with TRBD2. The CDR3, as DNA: TGCGCCAGCAGCTTGTGGCTAGCGGGTTCCGGGGAGCAGTACTTC. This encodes CASSLWLAGSGEQYF.